This record looks at one T cell receptor beta chain sequence and its context. The target antigen is unknown. This entry belongs to a study of human T cells and chemical hapten exposure. Whole-study findings and limits: DPC sensitization left the count of TCRs above 1 in 1000 unchanged.

Whole blood, unfractionated, served as the material for total RNA extraction. The trim removed 4 bases at V and 5 bases at J, leaving 8 bases unmatched. CDR1 MNHEY and CDR2 SVGAGI come from the germline V gene. CDR3 length: 15 residues. Individual cDNA molecules received unique molecular identifiers in the library. Source study methods: Counts of TCRs in each sample centred on a median of 95,638 and extended from approximately 21,000 to 630,000. One entry per CDR3 protein results from TCRdb running MiXCR on the 5' RACE reads. TCRdb, rather than the study authors, made the V and J calls. The sample lists about 81,000 distinct CDR3 sequences; approximately 16% were seen once.

The sequence derives from a female donor in good health. V usage is TRBV6-5 and J usage is TRBJ1-1; TRBD1 agrees at 9 bases. The DNA for the CDR3 is TGTGCCAGCAGTTCTACAGGGGGCGGTGGGACTGAAGCTTTCTTT. Translating it yields CASSSTGGGGTEAFF.